This T cell receptor beta chain was observed in a study of blood T cell repertoires in COVID-19. Study-level background: Samples came from the United States, Italy and Spain, spanning acute and convalescent COVID-19.

Germline values: CDR1 LGHDT, CDR2 YNNKEL (reference sequence). The trim removed 4 bases at V and 1 base at J, leaving 6 bases unmatched. The CDR3 consists of 15 residues. Measured with immunoSEQ multiplex PCR; TCRdb has only the in-frame clones, and not every one. The table records over 60,000 clones, 77% of them present only once. The clonotype was recovered from a human donor in a cohort sampled during active COVID-19. The gene calls are TRBV3-1 (or the pseudogene TRBV3-2) and TRBJ2-5, with 7 bases aligning to TRBD1. The sample taken for sequencing was peripheral blood. The CDR3 coding sequence is TGTGCCAGCAGCCCCACGACAGGGTTCCAAGAGACCCAGTACTTC. As protein: CASSPTTGFQETQYF.